This TCR beta chain was sequenced during a study of early T cells in non-severe SARS-CoV-2 infection. Study summary: Bulk RNA from unsorted whole blood was sequenced; chains were unpaired.

There are 11 residues in the CDR3. Germline V gives CDR1 LNHDA, CDR2 SQIVND (reference sequence). Study observations and caveats: VDJdb matches were skewed toward anti-spike CD8 T cell responses.

Of note for this clonotype: Its antigen is not known. Compared with germline, one end of the junction differs, possibly owing to a read error.

Unique molecular identifiers were added to individual cDNA molecules. TCRdb analysed the 5' RACE reads with MiXCR anew, one entry per CDR3 protein. Found here are tens of thousands of distinct CDR3 sequences, approximately 6.9% of them singletons; the top ten hold about 3.8%. V gene TRBV19 combines with J gene TRBJ2-3; weak D call: TRBD1 (6 bases). The receptor's source is an adult who was a healthcare worker with PCR-confirmed SARS-CoV-2 infection or an uninfected control (not recorded which). The material sequenced was whole blood. CDR3 coding DNA: TGTGTCAGTAGACAGGCAGATACGCAGTATTTT. It codes for CVSRQADTQYF. Together with reference TRBV19 and TRBJ2-3, the CDR3 gives the full variable domain: DGGITQSPKYLFRKEGQNVTLSCEQNLNHDAMYWYRQDPGQGLRLIYYSQIVNDFQKGDIAEGYSVSREKKESFPLTVTSAQKNPTAFYLCVSRQADTQYFGPGTRLTVL.